Listed below are T cell receptor beta chains from one sample, sequenced in a study of graft-versus-host responses after intestinal transplantation. Sequenced by immunoSEQ multiplex PCR; TCRdb stores in-frame clones only, minus some. The top ten clones hold approximately 5% of a sample with several thousand clones, approximately 22% of them seen once. This material consisted of alloreactive CD4+ T cells from a mixed lymphocyte reaction culture, taken before transplantation. The receptors shown here come from a human patient who was an organ donor for intestinal transplantation. Each CDR3 is given with its conserved first and last residue. The order of the fields is D gene, J gene, V gene, clone size, CDR3 DNA, CDR3 protein. A D gene is named only where the DNA matches it firmly. Not every row has a clone size; where given, it reads once, few, many or a size class.

d_gene: NA; j_gene: TRBJ2-7; v_gene: TRBV10-3; abundance: few; CDR3nt: TGTGCCAGCAGTCCCAACAGGGACCTTATACCCTACGAGCAGTACTTC; CDR3aa: CASSPNRDLIPYEQYF
d_gene: NA; j_gene: TRBJ2-7; v_gene: TRBV7-2; abundance: NA; CDR3nt: TGTGCCAGCAGCCGAATAGGACTAGGGGAGACAGGGCAGTACTTC; CDR3aa: CASSRIGLGETGQYF
d_gene: NA; j_gene: TRBJ2-1; v_gene: TRBV23-1; abundance: NA; CDR3nt: TGCGCCAGCAGGGGGCAACGGGGCTACAATGAGCAGTTCTTC; CDR3aa: CASRGQRGYNEQFF
d_gene: TRBD2; j_gene: TRBJ2-3; v_gene: TRBV27; abundance: NA; CDR3nt: TGTGCCAGCAGTCAAAGCGGGGAAAGCACAGATACGCAGTATTTT; CDR3aa: CASSQSGESTDTQYF
d_gene: TRBD2; j_gene: TRBJ2-7; v_gene: TRBV6-9; abundance: NA; CDR3nt: TGTGCCAGCAGTGAAGCTAGCGGGGGGGCCTACGAGCAGTACTTC; CDR3aa: CASSEASGGAYEQYF
d_gene: NA; j_gene: TRBJ2-5; v_gene: TRBV6-1; abundance: few; CDR3nt: TGTGCCAGCAGTGAAATAGTCCAAGAGACCCAGTACTTC; CDR3aa: CASSEIVQETQYF